Following are 13 T cell receptor beta chains from one sample sequenced in a study of CD8+CD57+ T cells in acquired aplastic anemia. TCR beta VDJ and CDR3 profiling used genomic DNA as template. TCRdb independently ran MiXCR on the reads; one entry per CDR3 protein. The table includes over 150,000 distinct CDR3 sequences, roughly half detected once. Material: sorted CD4+, CD8+, or CD8+CD57+ T cells (not recorded which) from PBMCs. The receptor source for this set is a human donor in good health, serving as a control.

The chain recombines TRBV12-3 or TRBV12-4 with TRBJ1-2, with D unclear. The V and J ends lost 2 bases and 2 bases respectively, with 9 bases between them. This CDR3 is 14 amino acids long. CDR3 amino acids: CASSLSGQNYGYTF. The DNA for the CDR3 is TGTGCCAGCAGTTTATCCGGCCAGAACTATGGCTACACCTTC.

This clonotype has ten or more counts. This sequence joins TRBV7-2 and TRBJ1-6; 9 bases fit TRBD1. J gave up 7 bases and V 5 bases, and 12 bases lay outside the gene matches. This CDR3 has 17 amino acids. The germline CDR1 and CDR2 sequences are SGHTA and FQGNSA. CDR3 in DNA: TGTGCCAGCAGCCCCGCCCTTATGACAGGGGGGAATTCACCCCTCCACTTT. Translated, it gives CASSPALMTGGNSPLHF.

This clonotype showed up many times. The chain employs TRBV4-1 and TRBJ1-2; TRBD1 agrees at 8 bases. The CDR3 is 15 residues long. The ends lost 3 bases at V and 6 bases at J; junction bases unmatched: 9. Germline CDR1 and CDR2: MGHRA and YSYEKL. CDR3 in amino acids: CASSQHGQGKDGYTF. CDR3 DNA sequence: TGCGCCAGCAGCCAGCACGGACAGGGAAAGGATGGCTACACCTTC.

The chain recombines TRBV7-6 with TRBJ2-7, with TRBD2 matching 10 bases. Germline CDR1 SGHVS, CDR2 FNYEAQ. Trimming took 0 bases from V and 4 from J; bases not matched to a gene: 3. CDR3 length: 15 amino acids. The CDR3 spells CASSLAPSGRYEQYF. The CDR3 coding sequence is TGTGCCAGCAGCTTAGCTCCTAGCGGGAGATACGAGCAGTACTTC.

The J gene is TRBJ2-7, the V gene TRBV10-1; D remains ambiguous. Germline V gene sequence: CDR1 WNHNN, CDR2 SYGVQD (reference sequence). The CDR3 length is 12 residues. V lost 2 bases, J lost 7 bases, and 9 bases lay in between. CDR3 DNA sequence: TGCGCCAGCAGTGAGACCACGTCGGAGCAGTACTTC. Its translation is CASSETTSEQYF.

The genes are TRBV7-3 and TRBJ2-1; D gene unclear. The CDR3 sequence is 17 residues long. V shed 1 base and J shed 0 bases, with 13 bases lying between them. Germline values: CDR1 SGHTA, CDR2 FQGTGA. The CDR3 spells CASSLMSMMSSYNEQFF. In nucleotides, the CDR3 is TGTGCCAGCAGCTTAATGTCGATGATGAGCTCCTACAATGAGCAGTTCTTC.

This chain links TRBV20-1 with TRBJ2-7; 7 bases match TRBD2. CDR1 DFQATT and CDR2 SNEGSKA come from the germline V gene (reference sequence). This CDR3 has 11 residues. J lost 7 bases, V lost 5 bases, and 5 bases had no gene match. CDR3 loop: CSAPRENEQYF. CDR3 nucleotide sequence: TGCAGTGCTCCGCGGGAGAATGAGCAGTACTTC.

This clonotype came up a few times. This sequence may be a read error, since a much larger clone differs from it by one base. The CDR3 nucleotides read TGTGCCAGCAGCATGGAACAGATAAACACCATATATTTT. Amino acid sequence: CASSMEQINTIYF. The V gene is TRBV5-5, the J gene TRBJ1-3; no clear D gene. This CDR3 has 13 residues. Germline V gives CDR1 SGHKS, CDR2 YYEKEE (reference sequence). Deletions cut 4 bases from V and 6 bases from J, with 11 bases between.

This clonotype was detected ten times or more. V is TRBV6-6 and J is TRBJ2-7; 8 bases agree with TRBD1. J gave up 4 bases and V 6 bases, and 11 bases lay outside the gene matches. The CDR3 loop spans 15 amino acids. Looked up from germline, CDR1 is MNHNY and CDR2 is SVGAGI (reference sequence). CDR3 nucleotide sequence: TGTGCCAGCAGAGCACCCGGGACAGGACAATACGAGCAGTACTTC. As protein: CASRAPGTGQYEQYF.

This clonotype was counted a few times. The rearrangement links TRBV12-3 or TRBV12-4 to TRBJ2-1; D remains unclear. The V gene lost 3 bases and the J gene lost 9 bases, with 9 bases spanning the gap. There are 12 residues in the CDR3. CDR3 residues: CASSLAGREQFF. In DNA, the CDR3 is TGTGCCAGCAGTTTGGCTGGGCGTGAGCAGTTCTTC.

The genes are TRBV28 and TRBJ1-2; D remains ambiguous. Germline CDR1 and CDR2: MDHEN and SYDVKM. This CDR3 spans 15 amino acids. The V end was cut by 5 bases, the J end by 3 bases, with 16 bases between. The CDR3 nucleotides are TGTGCCAGCAGTCCCCGTGGACTCGGGGACTATGGCTACACCTTC. It codes for CASSPRGLGDYGYTF.

There are many counts of this clonotype. CDR3 region: CASSPRRTSGGETQYF. The CDR3 coding sequence is TGTGCCAGCTCACCTCGGCGGACTAGCGGGGGTGAGACCCAGTACTTC. This sequence joins TRBV18 and TRBJ2-5, with TRBD2 identical over 13 bases. Germline CDR1 KGHSH, CDR2 LQKENI. J lost 5 bases, V lost 3 bases, and 6 bases had no gene match. The CDR3 loop spans 16 amino acids.

The chain has TRBV7-9 and TRBJ1-1; weak D call: TRBD1 (6 bases). The V end lost 2 bases, the J end lost 4 bases, and 14 bases lay between the germline ends. The CDR3 length is 15 residues. Germline V gene lookup returns CDR1 SEHNR and CDR2 FQNEAQ (reference sequence). CDR3: CASSLSSSRGTEAFF. As DNA, the CDR3 is TGTGCCAGCAGCTTATCGTCTTCCAGGGGCACTGAAGCTTTCTTT.